One sample yielded the 28 T cell receptor beta chains listed below, sequenced in a study of shared clonotypes between healthy human individuals. Cells designated naive CD8 were CD45RO-negative and were positively selected for CCR7, with terminally differentiated effector memory CD45RA+ cells excluded. This table comes from immunoSEQ multiplex PCR, and its TCRdb copy is limited to in-frame clones, with some not included. This table holds about 2,100,000 clones, 90% to 95% found once. The sample was naive CD8+ T cells from PBMCs. These receptors came from a young man in good health. Some clones in this sample may be carry-over from other donors' samples.

Only one count was recorded for this clone. The chain joins TRBV6-5 to TRBJ2-1, with 9 bases lining up with TRBD1. J lost 4 bases, V lost 0 bases, and 4 bases had no gene match. From germline, CDR1 is MNHEY and CDR2 SVGAGI. The CDR3 has 16 amino acids. CDR3 DNA: TGTGCCAGCAGTTACTCACCGGGACAGGGTTACAATGAGCAGTTCTTC. Amino acid sequence: CASSYSPGQGYNEQFF.

The rearrangement links TRBV19 to TRBJ2-2; 12 bases are a match to TRBD2. CDR3 length: 16 amino acids. J gave up 7 bases and V 7 bases, and 10 bases lay outside the gene matches. CDR1 LNHDA and CDR2 SQIVND come from the germline V gene (reference sequence). The CDR3, as DNA: TGTGCCAGTACCCTAGCGGGAGGGCCGGTTGTCGGGGAGCTGTTTTTT. Its translation is CASTLAGGPVVGELFF.

In nucleotides, the CDR3 is TGTGCCAGCAGCCCCTCCAGGGCTCCGCACTATACGCAGTATTTT. Amino acids: CASSPSRAPHYTQYF. This chain joins TRBV7-9 and TRBJ2-3; D might be TRBD1 (5 bases). Looked up from germline, CDR1 is SEHNR and CDR2 is FQNEAQ (reference sequence). The CDR3 consists of 15 residues. Trimming removed 5 bases at V and 7 bases at J, with 19 bases between.

In regard to this clone: The same CDR3 can be traced to other DNA sequences in this sample. This rearrangement joins TRBV30 to TRBJ1-1; D is unclear. This CDR3 has 13 amino acids. Germline CDR1 and CDR2: GTSNPN and SVGIG (reference sequence). The ends were cut back, 0 bases at V and 0 bases at J, with 5 bases in the middle. The CDR3 DNA is TGTGCCTGGAGTGTAACGGTGAACACTGAAGCTTTCTTT. It encodes CAWSVTVNTEAFF.

This clone has only a few counts. This sequence joins TRBV13 and TRBJ2-7, with TRBD2 matching over 14 bases. The CDR3 totals 18 residues. Per germline, CDR1 PRHDT and CDR2 FYEKMQ (reference sequence). V trimming: 5 bases; J trimming: 3 bases; junction bases outside the gene matches: 12. The CDR3 loop is CASSPVGLAGERYYEQYF. Written as DNA, the CDR3 is TGTGCCAGCAGCCCCGTGGGACTAGCGGGAGAGAGATACTACGAGCAGTACTTC.

This clone has only one observation. The rearrangement uses TRBV19 and TRBJ1-2; the D is unclear. The V gene lost 4 bases and the J gene lost 8 bases, with 11 bases spanning the gap. The CDR3 contains 12 residues. CDR1 is LNHDA, CDR2 SQIVND, per germline (reference sequence). The CDR3 nucleotides are TGTGCCAGTAGTACTGGGGTTGGAGGCTACACCTTC. Translating it yields CASSTGVGGYTF.

V gene TRBV7-9 combines with J gene TRBJ2-1; perhaps TRBD2 as D (5 bases). V was cut by 7 bases and J by 5 bases, with 15 bases left in between. This CDR3 contains 14 residues. CDR1 and CDR2 (germline): SEHNR, FQNEAQ (reference sequence). The CDR3 spells CASTPGSLNNEQFF. The CDR3 region has the DNA TGTGCCAGCACCCCGGGGTCGCTCAACAATGAGCAGTTCTTC.

The chain couples TRBV11-1 to TRBJ1-3; no reliable D call. In germline, CDR1 is SGHAT, CDR2 FQDESV (reference sequence). Trimming left V 6 bases short and J 0 bases short, with 15 bases between. This CDR3 comprises 16 residues. CDR3 loop: CASRLTSEHSGNTIYF. CDR3 DNA sequence: TGTGCCAGCAGGCTAACCAGCGAGCACTCTGGAAACACCATATATTTT.

Note on this clone: Within the sample, other DNA sequences also encode this same CDR3. The rearrangement joins TRBV11-2 to TRBJ2-7, with TRBD2 as a possible D gene (6 bases). V lost 1 base and J 3 bases, leaving 7 bases between the germline ends. CDR3 length: 13 residues. Per the germline V gene, CDR1 is SGHAT and CDR2 is FQNNGV. The DNA of the CDR3 is TGTGCCAGCAGCTTAGGCGGGGTCTACGAGCAGTACTTC. This codes for CASSLGGVYEQYF.

The genes are TRBV27 and TRBJ1-1, with 9 bases fitting TRBD1. This CDR3 is 14 amino acids long. Germline assignment: CDR1 MNHEY and CDR2 SMNVEV (reference sequence). Germline trimming cut 3 bases from V and 6 bases from J; bases unmatched to any gene: 5. The CDR3 protein is CASSFTGGWSEAFF. The CDR3, as DNA: TGTGCCAGCAGTTTCACAGGGGGCTGGTCTGAAGCTTTCTTT.

The chain carries TRBV4-3 and TRBJ2-1; the D gene is possibly TRBD1 (5 bases). Trimming left V 2 bases short and J 10 bases short, with 9 bases between. The CDR3 runs to 12 residues. Per the germline V gene, CDR1 is LGHNA and CDR2 is YSLEER. The DNA of the CDR3 is TGCGCCAGCAGCCAAAGGTCAGGGGAGCAGTTCTTC. Translation: CASSQRSGEQFF.

The V gene is TRBV30, the J gene TRBJ1-2; D is uncertain. From germline, CDR1 is GTSNPN and CDR2 SVGIG (reference sequence). This CDR3 contains 12 residues. V shed 5 bases and J shed 5 bases, with 12 bases lying between them. Here the CDR3 reads CAWLRSVYGYTF. CDR3 bases: TGTGCCTGGCTCAGGTCGGTGTATGGCTACACCTTC.

Of note for this clone: This CDR3 is also generated by other DNA sequences in the sample. This chain uses TRBV7-9 with TRBJ2-7; D may correspond to TRBD1 or TRBD2 (5 bases each). This CDR3 is built from 11 residues. Germline V gene data show CDR1 as SEHNR and CDR2 as FQNEAQ (reference sequence). V was clipped by 5 bases and J by 7 bases, with 9 bases between them. As DNA, the CDR3 is TGTGCCAGCAGCACGAGGGGTGAGCAGTACTTC. Translating gives CASSTRGEQYF.

This clone was detected only a few times. The J gene is TRBJ1-1, the V gene TRBV29-1, with unresolved D. The CDR3 consists of 14 residues. Germline CDR1 SQVTM, CDR2 ANQGSEA. Trimming stripped 3 bases from V and 7 bases from J, with 18 bases between. In nucleotides, the CDR3 is TGCAGCGTTGAGGAAGGGCATGGCCTGCTTGAAGCTTTCTTT. This translates into CSVEEGHGLLEAFF. The full variable domain, with the rest looked up from reference TRBV29-1 and TRBJ1-1, is SAVISQKPSRDICQRGTSLTIQCQVDSQVTMMFWYRQQPGQSLTLIATANQGSEATYESGFVIDKFPISRPNLTFSTLTVSNMSPEDSSIYLCSVEEGHGLLEAFFGQGTRLTVV.

The CDR3 DNA reads TGTGCCAGCAGCCCTCTATTGGGGCAGAACACTGAAGCTTTCTTT. Amino acid sequence: CASSPLLGQNTEAFF. This sequence joins TRBV7-2 and TRBJ1-1, with D perhaps TRBD1 (5 bases). With 5 bases removed from V and 1 base from J, the gap between germline ends came to 14 bases. This CDR3 has 15 amino acids. The germline gives CDR1 SGHTA, CDR2 FQGNSA.

The chain joins TRBV30 to TRBJ1-2; TRBD1 is a possible D gene (5 bases). The CDR3 consists of 13 residues. The germline V and J ends were trimmed by 4 bases and 4 bases, with 13 bases remaining between them. Per germline, CDR1 GTSNPN and CDR2 SVGIG (reference sequence). CDR3 residues: CAWNLGGVYGYTF. The DNA for the CDR3 is TGTGCCTGGAATCTGGGGGGAGTCTATGGCTACACCTTC.

This chain joins TRBV4-2 and TRBJ2-1, with TRBD2 identical over 9 bases. The junction had 16 bases not matched to a gene; V was cut back by 4 bases and J by 3 bases. CDR1 is LGHNA and CDR2 is YNFKEQ in the germline V gene. This CDR3 has 19 residues. The chain's CDR3 is CASSPKAGRLAGVYNEQFF. The CDR3 nucleotides are TGTGCCAGCAGCCCGAAGGCGGGTAGATTAGCGGGAGTCTACAATGAGCAGTTCTTC.

The chain combines TRBV7-8 with TRBJ2-1, with 9 bases fitting TRBD2. The CDR3 length is 15 residues. Germline V lookup: CDR1 SGHVS, CDR2 FQNEAQ. Losses at the gene ends were 1 base for V and 10 bases for J; bases not matched to a gene: 8. The CDR3 region has the DNA TGTGCCAGCAGCTTAGTGGCTAGCGGGGATTACGAGCAGTTCTTC. It specifies CASSLVASGDYEQFF.

The chain uses TRBV7-9 and TRBJ2-1; 8 nucleotides match TRBD2. The CDR3 totals 16 residues. Germline trimming cut 8 bases from V and 3 bases from J; bases unmatched to any gene: 12. Germline CDR1 and CDR2: SEHNR and FQNEAQ (reference sequence). CDR3 in amino acids: CASGYGSGSIYNEQFF. The DNA for the CDR3 is TGTGCCAGCGGTTACGGGAGCGGGAGCATCTACAATGAGCAGTTCTTC.

This clone was recorded a few times. This chain links TRBV29-1 with TRBJ1-1, with D tentatively TRBD1 (5 bases). V gave up 7 bases and J gave up 6 bases, with 12 bases separating them. The CDR3 length is 11 residues. The germline gives CDR1 SQVTM, CDR2 ANQGSEA. DNA for the CDR3: TGCAGCGCCTTAAAGGGGTCTGAAGCTTTCTTT. Its protein product is CSALKGSEAFF.

The rearrangement uses TRBV27 and TRBJ2-7; the match to TRBD1 covers 8 bases. The CDR3 totals 15 residues. V shed 2 bases, J shed 5 bases, and the junction held 8 bases outside the gene matches. In germline, CDR1 is MNHEY, CDR2 SMNVEV (reference sequence). For the CDR3, the DNA is TGTGCCAGCAGTTTAATTGGGACAGGAACCAACGAGCAGTACTTC. Protein: CASSLIGTGTNEQYF.

V gene TRBV29-1 combines with J gene TRBJ1-1; D gene uncertain. Trimming took off 7 bases at V and 1 base at J, with 10 bases between the two ends. Germline CDR1 reads SQVTM; CDR2 reads ANQGSEA. The CDR3 has 12 amino acids. Here the CDR3 DNA reads TGCAGCGCCGAGGACTGGAACACTGAAGCTTTCTTT. This sequence encodes CSAEDWNTEAFF.

This clone occurred once. This sequence joins TRBV7-9 and TRBJ2-1, with TRBD2 matching 7 bases. Trimming cost V 4 bases and J 2 bases; bases outside gene matches: 11. The CDR3 is made up of 17 amino acids. Germline CDR1 is SEHNR and CDR2 is FQNEAQ (reference sequence). The CDR3: CASSYMVLADPYNEQFF. DNA of the CDR3: TGTGCCAGCAGCTACATGGTCCTAGCGGACCCCTACAATGAGCAGTTCTTC. Combining the CDR3 with reference TRBV7-9 and TRBJ2-1 gives the whole variable domain DTGVSQNPRHKITKRGQNVTFRCDPISEHNRLYWYRQTLGQGPEFLTYFQNEAQLEKSRLLSDRFSAERPKGSFSTLEIQRTEQGDSAMYLCASSYMVLADPYNEQFFGPGTRLTVL.

This clone was counted once. V and J are TRBV27 and TRBJ2-5; TRBD1 aligns across 9 bases. CDR3 length equals 15 residues. V shed 8 bases and J 4 bases; nucleotides not matched to a gene: 11. Germline CDR1 MNHEY, CDR2 SMNVEV (reference sequence). This chain's CDR3 is CASRSGGQGPETQYF. CDR3 DNA: TGTGCCAGCCGCTCGGGGGGACAGGGCCCAGAGACCCAGTACTTC.

This sequence joins TRBV5-8 and TRBJ2-1; the D is unclear. The CDR3 totals 13 residues. Germline-derived CDR1 and CDR2 are SGHTS and YDEGEE. Trimming took 2 bases from V and 15 from J, leaving 18 bases between them. This chain's CDR3 is CASSLHTARGRFF. CDR3 nucleotide sequence: TGTGCCAGCAGCTTACACACGGCCCGTGGACGGTTCTTC.

The chain combines TRBV28 with TRBJ2-1, with 12 bases lining up with TRBD2. The CDR3 loop spans 17 amino acids. Germline CDR1 is MDHEN and CDR2 is SYDVKM. Trimming took 3 bases from V and 9 from J; bases not matched to a gene: 12. The CDR3 DNA reads as TGTGCCAGCAGTTTCGAGTCTAGCGGGAGGGCTTCTCCTGAGCAGTTCTTC. It encodes CASSFESSGRASPEQFF.

V usage is TRBV25-1 and J usage is TRBJ2-1, with D possibly matching TRBD2 (5 bases). The germline V gene encodes CDR1 MGHDK and CDR2 SYGVNS. The CDR3 consists of 16 residues. Trimming removed 3 bases at V and 2 bases at J, with 14 bases between. CDR3 coding DNA: TGTGCCAGCAGTGAGGTTAGCGTGACGCCCTACAATGAGCAGTTCTTC. Protein sequence: CASSEVSVTPYNEQFF.

The chain employs TRBV27 and TRBJ2-3; TRBD2 matches 10 bases. The CDR3 consists of 15 residues. The junction had 9 bases not matched to a gene; V was cut back by 4 bases and J by 8 bases. CDR1 is MNHEY, CDR2 SMNVEV, per germline (reference sequence). The CDR3 reads CASSSPSGRAGTQYF. DNA for the CDR3: TGTGCCAGCAGTTCCCCCAGCGGGAGGGCCGGTACGCAGTATTTT.